A single sample gave rise to the 6 T cell receptor beta chains below, sequenced in a study of human T cells and chemical hapten exposure. Documented time point: patch test 3, about 24 weeks after DPC sensitization. Treatment specified: therapeutic diphenylcyclopropenone sensitization with weekly scalp DPC. MiXCR, applied by TCRdb to the RACE reads, yields one record per CDR3 protein. The table lists about 170,000 distinct CDR3 sequences, around a quarter of them singletons. The input for sequencing was whole blood, taken in connection with sensitization to the hapten diphenylcyclopropenone (DPC). These receptors originate from a woman between 18 and 30 years old with alopecia areata. Some clones in this sample may be carry-over from other donors' samples.

This clonotype has a handful of counts. This chain connects TRBV6-1 to TRBJ1-2; possible D gene TRBD1, 5 bases. The V gene lost 6 bases and the J gene lost 4 bases, with 12 bases spanning the gap. The CDR3 length is 13 residues. The germline gives CDR1 MNHNS, CDR2 SASEGT. CDR3 region: CASRIPDSYGYTF. CDR3 DNA sequence: TGTGCCAGCAGGATACCCGACAGCTATGGCTACACCTTC.

The chain has TRBV6-2 or TRBV6-3 and TRBJ1-1; maybe TRBD1 (5 bases). This CDR3 comprises 15 residues. From germline, CDR1 is MNHEY and CDR2 SVGEGT. V lost 5 bases, J lost 4 bases, and 17 bases lay in between. CDR3 in amino acids: CASSQGRPGPTEAFF. The CDR3 coding sequence is TGTGCCAGCAGTCAGGGACGGCCGGGACCCACTGAAGCTTTCTTT.

V gene TRBV7-6 combines with J gene TRBJ2-1; 8 bases match TRBD2. V lost 5 bases, J lost 3 bases, and 27 bases stayed unmatched. The CDR3 consists of 22 residues. Germline V gene lookup returns CDR1 SGHVS and CDR2 FNYEAQ. The CDR3 here is CASSKLSPVGTRYAKDYNEQFF. The CDR3 bases are TGTGCCAGCAGCAAATTATCCCCGGTGGGGACTAGATACGCAAAAGACTACAATGAGCAGTTCTTC. The full variable domain, completed using reference TRBV7-6 and TRBJ2-1, is GAGVSQSPRYKVTKRGQDVALRCDPISGHVSLYWYRQALGQGPEFLTYFNYEAQQDKSGLPNDRFSAERPEGSISTLTIQRTEQRDSAMYRCASSKLSPVGTRYAKDYNEQFFGPGTRLTVL.

The chain links TRBV3-1 to TRBJ2-7; 8 nucleotides line up with TRBD2. The CDR3 is 17 amino acids. Germline assignment: CDR1 LGHDT and CDR2 YNNKEL (reference sequence). The ends lost 0 bases at V and 0 bases at J; junction bases unmatched: 7. The CDR3 sequence is CASSQDPRGRSSYEQYF. The CDR3 DNA reads TGTGCCAGCAGCCAAGATCCTCGCGGGAGGAGCTCCTACGAGCAGTACTTC.

The sample holds one count of this clonotype. The rearrangement joins TRBV30 to TRBJ1-2, with TRBD1 matching over 9 bases. Per germline, CDR1 GTSNPN and CDR2 SVGIG (reference sequence). Germline trimming cut 8 bases from V and 6 bases from J; bases unmatched to any gene: 4. This CDR3 has 11 residues. The DNA for the CDR3 is TGTGCCCGGGACAGGGAAGATGGCTACACCTTC. Amino acid sequence: CARDREDGYTF.

This chain links TRBV25-1 with TRBJ2-1, with D possibly TRBD2 on 6 matching bases. The CDR3 covers 14 residues. The V and J ends lost 8 bases and 8 bases respectively, with 19 bases between them. Germline V CDR1 and CDR2: MGHDK, SYGVNS. DNA of the CDR3: TGTGCCAGCTCCGACCTAGCGACAAAGGATGAGCAGTTCTTC. Translated, it gives CASSDLATKDEQFF.